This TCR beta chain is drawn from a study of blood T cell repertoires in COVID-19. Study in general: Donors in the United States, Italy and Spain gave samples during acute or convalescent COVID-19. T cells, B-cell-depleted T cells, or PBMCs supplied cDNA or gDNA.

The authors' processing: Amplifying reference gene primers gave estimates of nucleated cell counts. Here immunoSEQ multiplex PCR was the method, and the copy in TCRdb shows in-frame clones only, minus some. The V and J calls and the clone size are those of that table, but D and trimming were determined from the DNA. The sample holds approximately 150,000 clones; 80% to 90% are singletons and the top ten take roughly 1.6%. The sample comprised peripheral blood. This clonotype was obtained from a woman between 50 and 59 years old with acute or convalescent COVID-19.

The DNA for the CDR3 is TGTGCCAGCAGTGATCGGCTAGCGGGAAAAGAGACCCAGTACTTC. Its protein is CASSDRLAGKETQYF. The chain is built from TRBV2 and TRBJ2-5; 9 positions match TRBD2. Trimming cost V 3 bases and J 3 bases; bases outside gene matches: 5. The V gene's germline CDR1 is SNHLY and CDR2 FYNNEI. CDR3 size: 15 residues.